The sequence of this T cell receptor beta chain was determined in a study of early T cells in non-severe SARS-CoV-2 infection. Turning to the study itself: Sequenced material consisted of bulk RNA (from unsorted whole blood), and chains were unpaired. Points from the study as a whole: Anti-spike CD8 responses were favored in VDJdb matching, and private and CD4 specificities were missed.

CDR3 length: 14 amino acids. Trimming took 5 bases from V and 5 from J; bases not matched to a gene: 5. The sample holds a few counts of this clonotype. As yet, its antigen is unknown. Attachment of unique molecular identifiers was made to individual cDNA molecules. Each CDR3 protein is one row after TCRdb ran MiXCR on the 5' RACE reads. This table has about 50,000 distinct CDR3 sequences, roughly 6.5% appearing once. The sequencing used whole blood, collected at baseline. This TCR was sampled from an adult who was a healthcare worker with PCR-confirmed SARS-CoV-2 infection or an uninfected control (not recorded which). The chain recombines TRBV12-3 or TRBV12-4 with TRBJ2-5, with 10 bases fitting TRBD2. Here the CDR3 reads CASSLASGGETQYF. The CDR3 nucleotides are TGTGCCAGCAGTCTGGCTAGCGGGGGTGAGACCCAGTACTTC.